The rows below give T cell receptor beta chains drawn from one sample of a study of T cells after yellow fever vaccination. TCRdb independently ran MiXCR on the 5' RACE reads; one entry per CDR3 protein. The sample has under 90,000 distinct CDR3 sequences, about 7% seen once. The sequencing used CD8+ T cells sorted from PBMCs, collected approximately 40 days after the first yellow fever vaccination. The receptors shown here come from a man between 18 and 29 years old who received the YFV17D yellow fever vaccine. The CDR3 runs from the conserved cysteine through the conserved F or W. A D gene is named only where the DNA matches it firmly. Expanded clones get a size class; other rows say once, few or many, or leave the size out.

J gene: TRBJ2-7
clone size: .
D gene: .
V gene: TRBV5-5
CDR3 protein: CASSLREAYEQYF
CDR3 DNA: TGTGCCAGCAGCTTGCGTGAAGCCTACGAGCAGTACTTC

J gene: TRBJ2-2
clone size: few
D gene: .
V gene: TRBV7-9
CDR3 protein: CASSFSATHNTGELFF
CDR3 DNA: TGTGCCAGCAGCTTTTCCGCGACACACAACACCGGGGAGCTGTTTTTT

J gene: TRBJ1-3
clone size: .
D gene: .
V gene: TRBV24-1
CDR3 protein: CATSDTGPGNTIYF
CDR3 DNA: TGTGCCACCAGTGATACAGGGCCCGGAAACACCATATATTTT

J gene: TRBJ2-3
clone size: few
D gene: TRBD2
V gene: TRBV11-2
CDR3 protein: CASSLGGTPGGDTQYF
CDR3 DNA: TGTGCCAGCAGCTTAGGAGGGACCCCGGGGGGAGATACGCAGTATTTT

J gene: TRBJ2-1
clone size: medium-sized
D gene: TRBD2
V gene: TRBV25-1
CDR3 protein: CASSELAGEVNEQFF
CDR3 DNA: TGTGCCAGCAGTGAATTAGCGGGGGAGGTCAATGAGCAGTTCTTC

J gene: TRBJ2-1
clone size: .
D gene: .
V gene: TRBV4-2
CDR3 protein: CASSPGLDFYNEQFF
CDR3 DNA: TGTGCCAGCAGCCCGGGGCTCGATTTCTACAATGAGCAGTTCTTC

J gene: TRBJ2-7
clone size: medium-sized
D gene: .
V gene: TRBV30
CDR3 protein: CAWSVQVQYEQYF
CDR3 DNA: TGTGCCTGGAGTGTACAGGTCCAGTACGAGCAGTACTTC

J gene: TRBJ2-7
clone size: .
D gene: TRBD1
V gene: TRBV27
CDR3 protein: CASRETGEYEQYF
CDR3 DNA: TGTGCCAGCCGAGAGACAGGGGAGTACGAGCAGTACTTC

J gene: TRBJ2-5
clone size: many
D gene: TRBD2
V gene: TRBV7-6
CDR3 protein: CASSLFSGETQYF
CDR3 DNA: TGTGCCAGCAGCTTGTTTAGCGGGGAGACCCAGTACTTC

J gene: TRBJ2-1
clone size: many
D gene: .
V gene: TRBV19
CDR3 protein: CASSIQGNEQFF
CDR3 DNA: TGTGCCAGTAGTATACAGGGCAATGAGCAGTTCTTC

J gene: TRBJ2-5
clone size: .
D gene: .
V gene: TRBV28
CDR3 protein: CASSWVLAQETQYF
CDR3 DNA: TGTGCCAGCAGTTGGGTACTAGCACAAGAGACCCAGTACTTC

J gene: TRBJ2-7
clone size: many
D gene: TRBD1
V gene: TRBV3-1
CDR3 protein: CASSYQTGGGYEQYF
CDR3 DNA: TGTGCCAGCAGTTACCAGACAGGGGGCGGCTACGAGCAGTACTTC

J gene: TRBJ1-6
clone size: many
D gene: .
V gene: TRBV19
CDR3 protein: CASSLTENSPLHF
CDR3 DNA: TGTGCCAGTAGTCTCACGGAGAATTCACCCCTCCACTTT

J gene: TRBJ2-2
clone size: .
D gene: TRBD2
V gene: TRBV7-6
CDR3 protein: CASSRKIGTSGEGELFF
CDR3 DNA: TGTGCCAGCAGCCGGAAAATAGGGACTAGCGGGGAAGGGGAGCTGTTTTTT

J gene: TRBJ2-1
clone size: many
D gene: .
V gene: TRBV27
CDR3 protein: CASSLRLLANEQFF
CDR3 DNA: TGTGCCAGCAGTTTAAGGCTACTAGCCAATGAGCAGTTCTTC

J gene: TRBJ1-1
clone size: few
D gene: TRBD1
V gene: TRBV5-1
CDR3 protein: CASSLGTGPGAEAFF
CDR3 DNA: TGCGCCAGCAGCCTAGGGACAGGGCCAGGCGCTGAAGCTTTCTTT

J gene: TRBJ1-1
clone size: many
D gene: .
V gene: TRBV13
CDR3 protein: CASSLLRNTEAFF
CDR3 DNA: TGTGCCAGCAGCCTGTTGAGGAACACTGAAGCTTTCTTT

J gene: TRBJ1-2
clone size: few
D gene: .
V gene: TRBV5-1
CDR3 protein: CASSYEQGFYGYTF
CDR3 DNA: TGCGCCAGCAGCTACGAACAGGGTTTCTATGGCTACACCTTC

J gene: TRBJ2-5
clone size: .
D gene: .
V gene: TRBV5-1
CDR3 protein: CASSLVARGQETQYF
CDR3 DNA: TGCGCCAGCAGCTTGGTAGCTAGGGGGCAAGAGACCCAGTACTTC

J gene: TRBJ2-1
clone size: few
D gene: TRBD2
V gene: TRBV5-6
CDR3 protein: CASSFVTSGDNEQFF
CDR3 DNA: TGTGCCAGCAGTTTTGTAACTAGCGGGGATAATGAGCAGTTCTTC

J gene: TRBJ1-1
clone size: many
D gene: TRBD1
V gene: TRBV28
CDR3 protein: CASRSRRGDMNTEAFF
CDR3 DNA: TGTGCCAGCAGATCGCGCAGGGGGGACATGAACACTGAAGCTTTCTTT

J gene: TRBJ2-3
clone size: many
D gene: .
V gene: TRBV7-2
CDR3 protein: CASSFGSVGTDTQYF
CDR3 DNA: TGTGCCAGCAGCTTTGGGAGCGTTGGCACAGATACGCAGTATTTT

J gene: TRBJ2-1
clone size: many
D gene: .
V gene: TRBV4-2
CDR3 protein: CASSPRGWSYNEQFF
CDR3 DNA: TGTGCCAGCAGCCCACGGGGCTGGTCCTACAATGAGCAGTTCTTC

J gene: TRBJ1-6
clone size: many
D gene: .
V gene: TRBV6-5
CDR3 protein: CASSYVAGENSPLHF
CDR3 DNA: TGTGCCAGCAGTTACGTGGCAGGCGAGAATTCACCCCTCCACTTT

J gene: TRBJ2-1
clone size: .
D gene: TRBD1
V gene: TRBV7-6
CDR3 protein: CASSLPPGQGYNEQFF
CDR3 DNA: TGTGCCAGCAGCTTACCACCGGGACAGGGCTACAATGAGCAGTTCTTC

J gene: TRBJ2-5
clone size: many
D gene: .
V gene: TRBV7-8
CDR3 protein: CASSLRGAVETQYF
CDR3 DNA: TGTGCCAGCAGCTTGCGAGGGGCGGTTGAGACCCAGTACTTC

J gene: TRBJ2-3
clone size: many
D gene: TRBD2
V gene: TRBV3-1
CDR3 protein: CASSQGLAGISTDTQYF
CDR3 DNA: TGTGCCAGCAGCCAAGGACTAGCGGGGATAAGCACAGATACGCAGTATTTT

J gene: TRBJ2-3
clone size: many
D gene: .
V gene: TRBV4-3
CDR3 protein: CASSQDWSTGSTDTQYF
CDR3 DNA: TGCGCCAGCAGCCAAGATTGGTCGACAGGCAGCACAGATACGCAGTATTTT

J gene: TRBJ2-7
clone size: .
D gene: .
V gene: TRBV27
CDR3 protein: CASSLSGQGTYEQYF
CDR3 DNA: TGTGCCAGCAGTTTATCGGGGCAGGGGACCTACGAGCAGTACTTC

J gene: TRBJ1-1
clone size: .
D gene: .
V gene: TRBV20-1
CDR3 protein: CSAIRVSGSMNTEAFF
CDR3 DNA: TGCAGTGCCATCCGGGTCTCAGGATCCATGAACACTGAAGCTTTCTTT

J gene: TRBJ2-2
clone size: few
D gene: .
V gene: TRBV24-1
CDR3 protein: CATSDFNWELFF
CDR3 DNA: TGTGCCACCAGTGATTTCAACTGGGAGCTGTTTTTT

J gene: TRBJ2-7
clone size: .
D gene: TRBD2
V gene: TRBV7-9
CDR3 protein: CASSSALGTSSYEQYF
CDR3 DNA: TGTGCCAGCAGCTCCGCCCTCGGGACTAGCTCCTACGAGCAGTACTTC

J gene: TRBJ1-2
clone size: .
D gene: TRBD1
V gene: TRBV11-3
CDR3 protein: CASSPTGGDYGYTF
CDR3 DNA: TGTGCCAGCAGCCCGACAGGGGGAGACTATGGCTACACCTTC

J gene: TRBJ1-1
clone size: many
D gene: TRBD1
V gene: TRBV5-1
CDR3 protein: CASSIYRGGETEAFF
CDR3 DNA: TGCGCCAGCAGCATTTACAGGGGCGGCGAGACTGAAGCTTTCTTT

J gene: TRBJ1-2
clone size: many
D gene: .
V gene: TRBV21-1
CDR3 protein: CASSKYRILYGYTF
CDR3 DNA: TGTGCCAGCAGCAAATACAGGATTTTGTATGGCTACACCTTC

J gene: TRBJ1-2
clone size: many
D gene: .
V gene: TRBV6-1
CDR3 protein: CASSEGGYGYTF
CDR3 DNA: TGTGCCAGCAGTGAAGGGGGCTATGGCTACACCTTC

J gene: TRBJ1-4
clone size: .
D gene: TRBD1
V gene: TRBV4-1
CDR3 protein: CASSGQQGFNEKLFF
CDR3 DNA: TGCGCCAGCAGCGGCCAACAGGGGTTTAATGAAAAACTGTTTTTT

J gene: TRBJ1-1
clone size: many
D gene: .
V gene: TRBV9
CDR3 protein: CASSPSGGAEAFF
CDR3 DNA: TGTGCCAGCAGCCCCTCGGGGGGCGCTGAAGCTTTCTTT

J gene: TRBJ2-7
clone size: many
D gene: TRBD1
V gene: TRBV20-1
CDR3 protein: CSAVQTGISYEQYF
CDR3 DNA: TGCAGTGCTGTACAGACAGGGATTTCCTACGAGCAGTACTTC

J gene: TRBJ2-7
clone size: once
D gene: .
V gene: TRBV4-1
CDR3 protein: CASSQVPREEVAYEQYF
CDR3 DNA: TGCGCCAGCAGCCAAGTCCCTAGAGAGGAGGTAGCCTACGAGCAGTACTTC

J gene: TRBJ1-1
clone size: .
D gene: .
V gene: TRBV5-4
CDR3 protein: CASSLVGQPMNTEAFF
CDR3 DNA: TGTGCCAGCAGCTTGGTCGGACAGCCTATGAACACTGAAGCTTTCTTT

J gene: TRBJ2-7
clone size: many
D gene: .
V gene: TRBV12-3/TRBV12-4
CDR3 protein: CASSQGPSWEQYF
CDR3 DNA: TGTGCCAGCAGCCAGGGGCCCAGCTGGGAGCAGTACTTC

J gene: TRBJ1-1
clone size: .
D gene: TRBD1
V gene: TRBV29-1
CDR3 protein: CSVEIGDRGPNTEAFF
CDR3 DNA: TGCAGCGTTGAAATAGGAGACAGGGGACCGAACACTGAAGCTTTCTTT

J gene: TRBJ2-3
clone size: many
D gene: .
V gene: TRBV12-3/TRBV12-4
CDR3 protein: CASSLGGVGDTQYF
CDR3 DNA: TGTGCCAGCAGTTTGGGCGGGGTAGGGGATACGCAGTATTTT

J gene: TRBJ1-1
clone size: many
D gene: .
V gene: TRBV20-1
CDR3 protein: CSARDGTEAFF
CDR3 DNA: TGCAGTGCTAGAGATGGCACTGAAGCTTTCTTT

J gene: TRBJ2-1
clone size: many
D gene: .
V gene: TRBV7-9
CDR3 protein: CASSSSGRPVSHNEQFF
CDR3 DNA: TGTGCCAGCAGCTCCTCCGGCCGGCCAGTTTCACACAATGAGCAGTTCTTC

J gene: TRBJ2-1
clone size: few
D gene: .
V gene: TRBV27
CDR3 protein: CASSQYYNNEQFF
CDR3 DNA: TGTGCCAGCAGCCAGTACTACAACAATGAGCAGTTCTTC

J gene: TRBJ1-5
clone size: many
D gene: .
V gene: TRBV6-2/TRBV6-3
CDR3 protein: CASSYSGALRAQHF
CDR3 DNA: TGTGCCAGCAGTTACTCGGGGGCCCTGAGGGCCCAGCATTTT

J gene: TRBJ1-1
clone size: .
D gene: .
V gene: TRBV4-1
CDR3 protein: CASSQALGPVTEAFF
CDR3 DNA: TGCGCCAGCAGCCAAGCCTTGGGGCCAGTCACTGAAGCTTTCTTT

J gene: TRBJ2-1
clone size: .
D gene: .
V gene: TRBV6-1
CDR3 protein: CASTAASSYNEQFF
CDR3 DNA: TGTGCCAGCACTGCGGCCTCCTCCTACAATGAGCAGTTCTTC

J gene: TRBJ2-3
clone size: few
D gene: TRBD2
V gene: TRBV7-3
CDR3 protein: CASSPTSGGALDTQYF
CDR3 DNA: TGTGCCAGCAGCCCAACTAGCGGGGGGGCCTTAGATACGCAGTATTTT

J gene: TRBJ2-4
clone size: many
D gene: .
V gene: TRBV9
CDR3 protein: CASSLFGTVTNIQYF
CDR3 DNA: TGTGCCAGCAGCCTCTTCGGGACCGTGACTAACATTCAGTACTTC